These 21 T cell receptor beta chains were all obtained from the same sample, sequenced in a study of PD-1 blockade in classical Hodgkin lymphoma. The time point denotes: newly diagnosed, previously untreated cHL patient sample. It was by magnetic negative selection that CD4+ T cells were purified from thawed PBMCs. TCRdb's table, derived via immunoSEQ multiplex PCR, lists solely in-frame clones and lacks some. The repertoire holds some 16,000 clones, with around 84% as singletons. The sample consisted of CD4+ T cells from blood. Source of these receptors: a human donor with classical Hodgkin lymphoma.

The rearrangement uses TRBV19 and TRBJ1-2, with D possibly matching TRBD1 (6 bases). The ends were cut back, 5 bases at V and 4 bases at J, with 11 bases in the middle. The length of the CDR3 is 13 residues. Germline V gene data show CDR1 as LNHDA and CDR2 as SQIVND (reference sequence). CDR3 bases: TGTGCCAGTAGTTACCAGGGGTCCTATGGCTACACCTTC. Encoded protein: CASSYQGSYGYTF.

The chain couples TRBV9 to TRBJ1-2, with D possibly matching TRBD1 (6 bases). Trimming left V 3 bases short and J 2 bases short, with 14 bases between. Germline-derived CDR1 and CDR2 are SGDLS and YYNGEE. The CDR3 loop spans 15 amino acids. CDR3 sequence (DNA): TGTGCCAGCAGCGCCAAACTAACAGGGAACTATGGCTACACCTTC. It codes for CASSAKLTGNYGYTF.

This chain joins TRBV4-2 and TRBJ2-5; D is unclear. From germline, CDR1 is LGHNA and CDR2 YNFKEQ. V lost 0 bases and J 5 bases, leaving 13 bases between the germline ends. CDR3 size: 15 residues. CDR3 amino acids: CASSQDLWGRETQYF. The CDR3 DNA follows: TGTGCCAGCAGCCAAGATCTTTGGGGTAGGGAGACCCAGTACTTC.

This clone was seen a few times. V gene TRBV19 combines with J gene TRBJ2-7, with D unresolved. The CDR3 is made up of 15 amino acids. Trimming shortened V by 5 bases and J by 0 bases, and 14 bases separated the two germline ends. Germline CDR1 LNHDA, CDR2 SQIVND (reference sequence). This CDR3 reads CASSQGHLGSYEQYF. CDR3 nucleotides: TGTGCCAGTAGTCAAGGGCATTTGGGCTCCTACGAGCAGTACTTC.

The chain links TRBV7-2 to TRBJ2-2; D is uncertain. Germline-derived CDR1 and CDR2 are SGHTA and FQGNSA. With 7 bases removed from V and 8 bases from J, the gap between germline ends came to 23 bases. The CDR3 sequence is 16 residues long. In DNA, the CDR3 is TGTGCCAGCAAGTTATACGCGCAGTCGCCTCCGGGGGAGCTGTTTTTT. Its translation: CASKLYAQSPPGELFF.

V usage is TRBV19 and J usage is TRBJ2-5, with D possibly matching TRBD1 (6 bases). This CDR3 spans 15 amino acids. Germline V lookup: CDR1 LNHDA, CDR2 SQIVND (reference sequence). Deletions cut 5 bases from V and 4 bases from J, with 17 bases between. The CDR3 protein is CASSPKSRGSETQYF. CDR3 nucleotides: TGTGCCAGTAGTCCTAAAAGCAGGGGATCAGAGACCCAGTACTTC. Full variable domain (remainder filled in from reference TRBV19 and TRBJ2-5): DGGITQSPKYLFRKEGQNVTLSCEQNLNHDAMYWYRQDPGQGLRLIYYSQIVNDFQKGDIAEGYSVSREKKESFPLTVTSAQKNPTAFYLCASSPKSRGSETQYFGPGTRLLVL.

The J gene is TRBJ2-1, the V gene TRBV19; TRBD2 aligns across 16 bases. CDR1 and CDR2 (germline): LNHDA, SQIVND (reference sequence). The CDR3 consists of 17 residues. With 4 bases clipped from V and 8 bases from J, the junction kept 8 bases outside the gene matches. CDR3 region: CASSKGTSGRGRDEQFF. CDR3 coding DNA: TGTGCCAGTAGTAAGGGGACTAGCGGGAGGGGTAGGGATGAGCAGTTCTTC.

This chain uses TRBV5-4 with TRBJ2-7; D perhaps matches TRBD2 (5 bases). Per germline, CDR1 SGHNT and CDR2 YYREEE (reference sequence). The CDR3 totals 15 residues. V was pared by 2 bases and J by 3 bases, with 15 bases between. CDR3 sequence (DNA): TGTGCCAGCAGCTTCGCCGCAGGAGGATTCTACGAGCAGTACTTC. This translates into CASSFAAGGFYEQYF.

The chain employs TRBV10-3 and TRBJ1-3; D might be TRBD1 (6 bases). The CDR3 is made up of 13 amino acids. CDR1 and CDR2 from the germline V gene are ENHRY and SYGVKD. Trimming took off 10 bases at V and 2 bases at J, with 12 bases between the two ends. The CDR3 DNA reads as TGTGCCACCGAGGGGGGAACTGGAAACACCATATATTTT. As protein: CATEGGTGNTIYF.

The rearrangement joins TRBV14 to TRBJ2-5, with D perhaps TRBD2 (5 bases). The J call is doubtful: the DNA matches TRBJ2-7 better. The germline CDR1 and CDR2 sequences are SGHDN and FVKESK. CDR3 length: 16 residues. In nucleotides, the CDR3 is TGTGCCAGCAGCCAACCGCCGGGATTCGGCTCCTACGAGCAGTACTTC. This encodes CASSQPPGFGSYEQYF.

The genes are TRBV2 and TRBJ1-4; no clear D gene. The CDR3 sequence is 13 residues long. Trimming cost V 9 bases and J 3 bases, with 11 bases left between them. The germline V gene has CDR1 SNHLY and CDR2 FYNNEI. The chain's CDR3 is CASLNSPNEKLFF. CDR3 sequence (DNA): TGTGCCAGTCTTAACAGCCCTAATGAAAAACTGTTTTTT. The entire variable domain, with the rest obtained from reference TRBV2 and TRBJ1-4, is as follows: EPEVTQTPSHQVTQMGQEVILRCVPISNHLYFYWYRQILGQKVEFLVSFYNNEISEKSEIFDDQFSVERPDGSNFTLKIRSTKLEDSAMYFCASLNSPNEKLFFGSGTQLSVL.

The chain recombines TRBV6-5 with TRBJ1-2; TRBD1 aligns across 7 bases. The CDR3 contains 14 residues. The germline V gene encodes CDR1 MNHEY and CDR2 SVGAGI. Germline trimming cut 7 bases from V and 2 bases from J; bases unmatched to any gene: 7. The CDR3 DNA follows: TGTGCCAGCACCGATGGGGGACAGAACTATGGCTACACCTTC. Amino acids: CASTDGGQNYGYTF.

V and J are TRBV7-9 and TRBJ1-2; 10 bases match TRBD1. Trimming cost V 8 bases and J 8 bases; bases outside gene matches: 11. Germline values: CDR1 SEHNR, CDR2 FQNEAQ (reference sequence). The CDR3 covers 14 residues. The CDR3 is CASQEDRGGGGYTF. The CDR3, as DNA: TGTGCCAGCCAAGAGGACAGGGGGGGAGGAGGCTACACCTTC.

The chain carries TRBV10-1 and TRBJ2-7; 7 bases agree with TRBD1. The CDR3 loop spans 15 amino acids. V was clipped by 0 bases and J by 5 bases; unmatched bases: 7. Germline lookup yields CDR1 WNHNN and CDR2 SYGVQD (reference sequence). CDR3 DNA: TGCGCCAGCAGTGAGTCGGGTGTACAGGGGAACGAGCAGTACTTC. It codes for CASSESGVQGNEQYF.

This clone has only one observation. This sequence joins TRBV28 and TRBJ1-1; D might be TRBD1 (5 bases). Trimming took off 4 bases at V and 5 bases at J, with 17 bases between the two ends. Germline CDR1 MDHEN, CDR2 SYDVKM. This CDR3 has 15 residues. CDR3: CASSSPAGRKTEAFF. In DNA, the CDR3 is TGTGCCAGCAGTTCTCCGGCGGGGCGGAAAACTGAAGCTTTCTTT.

This chain joins TRBV7-8 and TRBJ2-3; possible D gene TRBD1, 5 bases. This CDR3 has 16 amino acids. V was cut by 5 bases and J by 1 base, with 16 bases left in between. Germline V CDR1 and CDR2: SGHVS, FQNEAQ. The DNA for the CDR3 is TGTGCCAGCAGCCCAGTTCGACAGAAGCGCACAGATACGCAGTATTTT. Its protein product is CASSPVRQKRTDTQYF.

This clone came up once. The chain couples TRBV7-2 to TRBJ1-4; D uncertain. Between the trimmed V and J ends, which lost 5 bases and 0 bases, there was a span of 10 bases. CDR1 is SGHTA and CDR2 is FQGNSA in the germline V gene. The length of the CDR3 is 15 residues. Here the CDR3 reads CASSVSGTTNEKLFF. In DNA, the CDR3 is TGTGCCAGCAGCGTCTCCGGGACAACTAATGAAAAACTGTTTTTT.

This chain joins TRBV5-6 and TRBJ1-2; D possibly corresponds to TRBD1 (6 bases). With 4 bases removed from V and 9 bases from J, the gap between germline ends came to 22 bases. The CDR3 covers 15 residues. Germline V lookup: CDR1 SGHDT, CDR2 YYEEEE. The DNA of the CDR3 is TGTGCCAGCAGCCTGGATCGGAAGGGGGGAATACGCTACACCTTC. Protein sequence: CASSLDRKGGIRYTF.

The chain is built from TRBV10-3 and TRBJ2-1; TRBD1 matches at 11 bases. With 5 bases clipped from V and 8 bases from J, the junction kept 5 bases outside the gene matches. Germline V lookup: CDR1 ENHRY, CDR2 SYGVKD. This CDR3 region has 14 residues. CDR3 sequence reads: CAISPGTGGDEQFF. CDR3 nucleotides: TGTGCCATCAGTCCCGGGACAGGGGGAGATGAGCAGTTCTTC.

This chain connects TRBV7-2 to TRBJ1-5; weak D call: TRBD1 (5 bases). Germline V CDR1 and CDR2: SGHTA, FQGNSA. The ends were cut back, 5 bases at V and 4 bases at J, with 18 bases in the middle. This CDR3 comprises 16 residues. CDR3 DNA: TGTGCCAGCAGCCCCCCCTGGGGACGAGTAAATCAGCCCCAGCATTTT. Translation gives CASSPPWGRVNQPQHF.

The V and J genes are TRBV6-5 and TRBJ2-7, with TRBD1 matching over 8 bases. The CDR3 runs to 15 residues. Trimming at V came to 5 bases and at J to 0 bases, leaving 6 bases not matched to a gene. CDR1 is MNHEY and CDR2 is SVGAGI in the germline V gene. The CDR3: CASSKTGASSYEQYF. In nucleotides, the CDR3 is TGTGCCAGCAGTAAGACAGGGGCTAGCTCCTACGAGCAGTACTTC.